A single sample gave rise to the 18 T cell receptor beta chains below, sequenced in a study of T cell repertoires in cytomegalovirus infection. Their specific antigens are unknown. TCRdb called the reads again in MiXCR, with one record for every CDR3 protein. Among under 150,000 distinct CDR3 sequences listed, 24% were seen once. The specimen was PBMCs, sequenced either directly or after in vitro stimulation (not recorded which). The receptors originated from a human donor in good health (CMV status not recorded). Some clones in this sample may be carry-over from other donors' samples.

This clonotype came up a few times. The chain recombines TRBV27 with TRBJ1-5; D may be TRBD1 (5 bases). The V end lost 5 bases, the J end lost 1 base, and 15 bases lay between the germline ends. Germline V CDR1 and CDR2: MNHEY, SMNVEV (reference sequence). The CDR3 is made up of 16 amino acids. CDR3 DNA: TGTGCCAGCAGTCCCGAAGGGGTTTCGAGCAATCAGCCCCAGCATTTT. Its translation: CASSPEGVSSNQPQHF.

This clonotype was recorded at least ten times. The V gene is TRBV7-2, the J gene TRBJ1-6, with D unresolved. The CDR3 has 15 residues. V dropped 1 base and J dropped 7 bases, with 11 bases sitting between them. Germline V gene sequence: CDR1 SGHTA, CDR2 FQGNSA. CDR3 protein: CASSLGGGTNSPLHF. The CDR3 coding sequence is TGTGCCAGCAGCTTAGGCGGAGGTACAAATTCACCCCTCCACTTT.

Ten or more counts support this clonotype. This chain uses TRBV7-6 with TRBJ2-3, with 8 positions matching TRBD2. This CDR3 has 13 amino acids. Germline V CDR1 and CDR2: SGHVS, FNYEAQ. V gave up 8 bases and J gave up 0 bases; unmatched junction bases: 1. The CDR3 DNA sequence: TGTGCCAGCGGCGGGAGGAGCACAGATACGCAGTATTTT. This translates into CASGGRSTDTQYF. The variable domain in full, with the rest retrieved from reference TRBV7-6 and TRBJ2-3, is GAGVSQSPRYKVTKRGQDVALRCDPISGHVSLYWYRQALGQGPEFLTYFNYEAQQDKSGLPNDRFSAERPEGSISTLTIQRTEQRDSAMYRCASGGRSTDTQYFGPGTRLTVL.

This clonotype has only a few counts. The rearrangement links TRBV29-1 to TRBJ2-3, with D maybe TRBD1 (7 bases). The germline V and J ends were trimmed by 4 bases and 7 bases, with 24 bases remaining between them. This CDR3 spans 16 amino acids. Germline CDR1 is SQVTM and CDR2 is ANQGSEA. The CDR3 nucleotides read TGCAGCGTTGTCCGTTATGTGGACAGGCGGGGTAATACGCAGTATTTT. As protein: CSVVRYVDRRGNTQYF.

This clonotype was detected only a few times. This chain uses TRBV7-8 with TRBJ2-7; 12 positions agree with TRBD2. The germline V gene encodes CDR1 SGHVS and CDR2 FQNEAQ. V trimming: 3 bases; J trimming: 7 bases; junction bases outside the gene matches: 7. The CDR3 is made up of 15 amino acids. CDR3 amino acids: CASSFPLAGGGEQYF. CDR3 nucleotides: TGTGCCAGCAGCTTCCCGCTAGCGGGAGGGGGTGAGCAGTACTTC. Full variable domain (missing parts from reference TRBV7-8 and TRBJ2-7): GAGVSQSPRYKVAKRGQDVALRCDPISGHVSLFWYQQALGQGPEFLTYFQNEAQLDKSGLPSDRFFAERPEGSVSTLKIQRTQQEDSAVYLCASSFPLAGGGEQYFGPGTRLTVT.

This clonotype was seen a handful of times. The genes are TRBV7-9 and TRBJ1-2; TRBD1 matches at 7 bases. The V gene end was trimmed by 3 bases and the J gene end by 4 bases; junction bases not matched to a gene: 2. CDR3 length equals 13 residues. Germline loops: CDR1 SEHNR, CDR2 FQNEAQ (reference sequence). The CDR3 here is CASSFRGSYGYTF. CDR3 nucleotides: TGTGCCAGCAGCTTCAGGGGGAGCTATGGCTACACCTTC.

On this clonotype: It may be a read error: a sequence one base away is much more abundant. The chain carries TRBV27 and TRBJ2-3, with D tentatively TRBD1 (5 bases). Germline lookup yields CDR1 MNHEY and CDR2 SMNVEV (reference sequence). There are 14 residues in the CDR3. The DNA for the CDR3 is TGTGCCAGCAGTTTGAGGCAGCTCACAGGTACGCAGTATTTT. As protein: CASSLRQLTGTQYF.

The chain is built from TRBV28 and TRBJ2-1, with D maybe TRBD2 (5 bases). The CDR3 sequence is 15 residues long. Per germline, CDR1 MDHEN and CDR2 SYDVKM. V lost 6 bases and J 0 bases, leaving 12 bases between the germline ends. CDR3 loop: CASSDLASSYNEQFF. CDR3 nucleotide sequence: TGTGCCAGCAGCGACCTAGCCTCCTCCTACAATGAGCAGTTCTTC. The full variable domain, its missing parts supplied by reference TRBV28 and TRBJ2-1, is DVKVTQSSRYLVKRTGEKVFLECVQDMDHENMFWYRQDPGLGLRLIYFSYDVKMKEKGDIPEGYSVSREKKERFSLILESASTNQTSMYLCASSDLASSYNEQFFGPGTRLTVL.

The V gene is TRBV5-6, the J gene TRBJ2-1; D is unclear. Germline V lookup: CDR1 SGHDT, CDR2 YYEEEE. Trimming left V 4 bases short and J 12 bases short, with 11 bases between. The CDR3 runs 11 residues. The CDR3 reads CASSRTSGQFF. The CDR3 bases are TGTGCCAGCAGCCGGACCTCGGGGCAGTTCTTC.

This clonotype has at least ten counts. J is TRBJ1-2 and V is TRBV19; D not resolved. In germline, CDR1 is LNHDA, CDR2 SQIVND (reference sequence). The V and J ends lost 5 bases and 5 bases respectively, with 12 bases between them. There are 13 residues in the CDR3. The CDR3 is CASSSGPSYGYTF. The CDR3 region has the DNA TGTGCCAGTAGTTCCGGGCCAAGTTATGGCTACACCTTC.

For the CDR3, the DNA is TGTGCCAGCAGCCCAAGGGGAAGTCGCCTGAACACTGAAGCTTTCTTT. This encodes CASSPRGSRLNTEAFF. The chain recombines TRBV11-3 with TRBJ1-1, with D perhaps matching TRBD1 (5 bases). This CDR3 has 16 amino acids. V lost 5 bases and J 0 bases, leaving 16 bases between the germline ends. The germline V gene encodes CDR1 SGHNT and CDR2 YENEEA.

Comments on this clonotype: A much larger clone lies a single base off, so this may be a read error. The chain joins TRBV7-2 to TRBJ2-2; D unclear. The CDR3 contains 18 residues. Germline V gene lookup returns CDR1 SGHTA and CDR2 FQGNSA. CDR3 sequence: CASSRSAWRSTKTGELFF. CDR3 nucleotide sequence: TGTGCCAGCAGCCGATCGGCTTGGCGGAGCACGAAAACCGGGGAGCTGTTTTTT.

The chain recombines TRBV7-9 with TRBJ2-1, with 14 bases fitting TRBD2. CDR1 is SEHNR, CDR2 FQNEAQ, per germline (reference sequence). V lost 5 bases and J lost 7; bases outside the gene matches: 4. The CDR3 has 15 residues. The CDR3 sequence is CASSVGTSGRNEQFF. CDR3 in DNA: TGTGCCAGCAGCGTAGGGACTAGCGGGAGAAATGAGCAGTTCTTC.

This clonotype occurred a few times. V and J are TRBV28 and TRBJ1-6; no clear D. The germline V gene encodes CDR1 MDHEN and CDR2 SYDVKM. The V end was cut by 2 bases, the J end by 4 bases, with 6 bases between. This CDR3 is built from 14 residues. In DNA, the CDR3 is TGTGCCAGCAGTTTAGAGGGTTATAATTCACCCCTCCACTTT. Translation: CASSLEGYNSPLHF.

The sample holds many counts of this clonotype. The chain has TRBV7-6 and TRBJ1-3; unclear D gene. Germline-derived CDR1 and CDR2 are SGHVS and FNYEAQ. Trimming left V 4 bases short and J 0 bases short, with 16 bases between. The CDR3 spans 17 residues. DNA of the CDR3: TGTGCCAGCAGCTCGAAGAGGTTCGAAGGCTCTGGAAACACCATATATTTT. It translates to CASSSKRFEGSGNTIYF.

This clonotype occurred a few times. The rearrangement joins TRBV10-3 to TRBJ1-2; unclear D gene. The V and J ends lost 2 bases and 8 bases respectively, with 15 bases between them. Germline-derived CDR1 and CDR2 are ENHRY and SYGVKD. CDR3 length: 14 amino acids. The DNA of the CDR3 is TGTGCCATCAGTGAGACAACGACCGAAAAGGGCTACACCTTC. Translation: CAISETTTEKGYTF.

The CDR3 sequence is CASSSRQNTEAFF. The CDR3 bases are TGTGCCAGCAGTTCGCGGCAAAACACTGAAGCTTTCTTT. V and J are TRBV2 and TRBJ1-1; D gene ambiguous. CDR3 length: 13 amino acids. The V and J ends lost 5 bases and 2 bases respectively, with 9 bases between them. From germline, CDR1 is SNHLY and CDR2 FYNNEI.

This clonotype was detected ten times or more. The chain joins TRBV7-8 to TRBJ2-2, with 10 bases that match TRBD1. Germline CDR1 and CDR2: SGHVS and FQNEAQ. The CDR3 sequence is 15 residues long. V dropped 3 bases and J dropped 7; count of bases not matched to a gene: 5. CDR3 nucleotide sequence: TGTGCCAGCAGCTTCGGGACAGGGGCGGGCGGGGAGCTGTTTTTT. Protein sequence: CASSFGTGAGGELFF.